A selection of T cell receptor beta chains follows, all from one sample in a study of shared clonotypes between healthy human individuals. Libraries were prepared by immunoSEQ multiplex PCR; TCRdb keeps only in-frame clonotypes and omits some of them. The sample lists hundreds of thousands of clones, roughly 73% seen once, with under 2% in the top ten. The sequencing sample was made of memory CD4+ T cells sorted from blood. Receptors were obtained from a woman aged 30 to 39 in good health. CDR3s include the opening cysteine and the closing phenylalanine or tryptophan. The D gene is left open where the match is weak. Only part of the rows carry a size: once, few, many, or a class if the clone is expanded.

v_gene	abundance	d_gene	j_gene	CDR3aa	CDR3nt
TRBV2	NA	NA	TRBJ2-3	CASSEAGARTQYF	TGTGCCAGCAGTGAAGCGGGAGCCCGTACGCAGTATTTT
TRBV6-1	NA	NA	TRBJ1-2	CASSEQGRSGYTF	TGTGCCAGCAGTGAACAGGGCCGTTCCGGCTACACCTTC
TRBV6-5	NA	NA	TRBJ2-7	CASSYSKTTYEQYF	TGTGCCAGCAGTTACTCGAAGACTACGTACGAGCAGTACTTC
TRBV5-1	NA	NA	TRBJ1-3	CARSGGSGNTIYF	TGCGCCAGGAGCGGGGGCTCTGGAAACACCATATATTTT
TRBV28	NA	TRBD2	TRBJ2-1	CASTGTSGRDYNEQFF	TGTGCCAGCACCGGGACTAGCGGGAGGGACTACAATGAGCAGTTCTTC
TRBV29-1	NA	TRBD1	TRBJ1-2	CSVPSTGDGGYTF	TGCAGCGTCCCCTCAACAGGGGATGGCGGCTACACCTTC
TRBV4-2	few	NA	TRBJ1-2	CASSQDPGYGYTF	TGTGCCAGCAGCCAAGATCCCGGTTATGGCTACACCTTC
TRBV28	NA	NA	TRBJ2-1	CAVPGQGSSYNEQFF	TGTGCCGTCCCGGGGCAGGGCAGCTCCTACAATGAGCAGTTCTTC
TRBV6-4	NA	NA	TRBJ2-7	CASPGGTESYEQYF	TGTGCCAGCCCCGGCGGGACGGAATCCTACGAGCAGTACTTC
TRBV4-2	NA	NA	TRBJ1-3	CASSQAQGTGNTIYF	TGTGCCAGCAGCCAAGCCCAGGGGACTGGAAACACCATATATTTT
TRBV9	few	TRBD2	TRBJ2-2	CASSPGLAETGELFF	TGTGCCAGCAGCCCTGGACTAGCGGAGACCGGGGAGCTGTTTTTT
TRBV19	NA	TRBD2	TRBJ2-7	CASSYFEAGVTYEQYF	TGTGCCAGTAGCTATTTTGAAGCGGGAGTCACCTACGAGCAGTACTTC
TRBV15	NA	NA	TRBJ2-3	CATSRDRLPYPTDTQYF	TGTGCCACCAGCAGAGATCGACTCCCCTACCCCACAGATACGCAGTATTTT
TRBV6-5	NA	NA	TRBJ2-7	CASSYRAEGQYEQYF	TGTGCCAGCAGTTATAGAGCGGAGGGGCAGTACGAGCAGTACTTC
TRBV2	NA	NA	TRBJ2-3	CASSESKRDTQYF	TGTGCCAGCAGTGAAAGTAAAAGGGATACGCAGTATTTT
TRBV2	NA	TRBD2	TRBJ2-7	CASRTSGTFGEQYF	TGTGCCAGCAGGACTAGCGGGACTTTCGGGGAGCAGTACTTC
TRBV6-6	NA	NA	TRBJ2-7	CAIIGFPYEQYF	TGTGCCATTATAGGTTTTCCCTACGAGCAGTACTTC
TRBV7-9	NA	TRBD1	TRBJ2-3	CASSPGQGRDTQYF	TGTGCCAGCAGCCCGGGACAGGGGAGGGATACGCAGTATTTT
TRBV15	NA	TRBD1	TRBJ1-2	CATRGDRPYGYTF	TGTGCCACCAGGGGGGACAGGCCCTATGGCTACACCTTC
TRBV10-1	NA	TRBD2	TRBJ2-7	CASSLTSGGPYEQYF	TGCGCCAGCAGTCTGACTAGCGGGGGACCCTACGAGCAGTACTTC
TRBV6-1	NA	TRBD1	TRBJ2-7	CASRPDRALHYEQYF	TGTGCCAGCAGGCCAGACAGGGCCCTACACTACGAGCAGTACTTC
TRBV6-1	NA	NA	TRBJ2-7	CASSPSPVSYYEQYF	TGTGCCAGCAGCCCTTCCCCAGTATCGTATTACGAGCAGTACTTC
TRBV6-6	once	TRBD1	TRBJ1-1	CASSYSTTGYTEAFF	TGTGCCAGCAGTTACTCGACGACAGGGTACACTGAAGCTTTCTTT
TRBV5-1	NA	NA	TRBJ1-1	CASRLMRANTEAFF	TGCGCCAGCAGACTCATGAGGGCGAACACTGAAGCTTTCTTT
TRBV28	NA	TRBD1	TRBJ2-7	CASSLGGQKIYEQYF	TGTGCCAGCAGCCTAGGGGGACAGAAGATCTACGAGCAGTACTTC
TRBV28	NA	TRBD1	TRBJ2-7	CASSRDSSYEQYF	TGTGCCAGCAGCCGGGACAGCTCCTACGAGCAGTACTTC
TRBV28	once	NA	TRBJ1-2	CASKSGGGYGYTF	TGTGCCAGCAAATCGGGGGGTGGATATGGCTACACCTTC